The 10 T cell receptor beta chains in this list originate from one sample, sequenced in a study of blood T cell repertoires in COVID-19. Method: immunoSEQ multiplex PCR; TCRdb's copy keeps in-frame clones and lacks some. Of about 220,000 clones listed, 84% were seen once; the top ten hold 3% to 3.5%. Sequencing was performed on peripheral blood. These receptors were collected from a woman in her twenties or thirties who had recovered from COVID-19.

V is TRBV5-1 and J is TRBJ2-5; 7 nucleotides line up with TRBD1. V lost 4 bases to trimming and J lost 3 bases; unmatched junction nucleotides: 6. The CDR3 totals 14 residues. Germline values: CDR1 SGHRS, CDR2 YFSETQ. As DNA, the CDR3 is TGCGCCAGCAGCAGCCGGGACAGTGAAGAGACCCAGTACTTC. It codes for CASSSRDSEETQYF. The whole variable domain, filled in from reference TRBV5-1 and TRBJ2-5, reads KAGVTQTPRYLIKTRGQQVTLSCSPISGHRSVSWYQQTPGQGLQFLFEYFSETQRNKGNFPGRFSGRQFSNSRSEMNVSTLELGDSALYLCASSSRDSEETQYFGPGTRLLVL.

This clone was seen more than once but under ten times. This chain connects TRBV30 to TRBJ2-3; D perhaps matches TRBD2 (5 bases). Per germline, CDR1 GTSNPN and CDR2 SVGIG (reference sequence). V lost 0 bases, J lost 3 bases, and 22 bases lay in between. This CDR3 is built from 18 residues. The chain's CDR3 is CAWSVPSGGGGDTDTQYF. CDR3 DNA: TGTGCCTGGAGTGTACCCTCAGGCGGAGGCGGCGATACAGATACGCAGTATTTT.

This sequence joins TRBV5-1 and TRBJ1-1; D gene uncertain. Deletions cut 7 bases from V and 1 base from J, with 23 bases between. This CDR3 contains 17 residues. Germline V gene data show CDR1 as SGHRS and CDR2 as YFSETQ. The CDR3 spells CASARAMGRVSNTEAFF. In DNA form, the CDR3 reads TGCGCCAGCGCCAGAGCAATGGGGAGGGTTTCGAACACTGAAGCTTTCTTT.

The V gene is TRBV5-4, the J gene TRBJ2-3, with 7 nucleotides matching TRBD2. The ends lost 0 bases at V and 0 bases at J; junction bases unmatched: 13. This CDR3 region has 19 residues. The germline V gene encodes CDR1 SGHNT and CDR2 YYREEE (reference sequence). The CDR3 nucleotides are TGTGCCAGCAGCTTGGAGGCCCGCGGCCTAGCGGCCAGCACAGATACGCAGTATTTT. Translation gives CASSLEARGLAASTDTQYF.

This chain joins TRBV12-3 or TRBV12-4 and TRBJ2-7, with TRBD1 as a possible D gene (6 bases). The CDR3 has 13 residues. V shed 2 bases and J shed 10 bases, with 15 bases lying between them. CDR3 region: CASSLKGSGTQYF. The CDR3 DNA reads TGTGCCAGCAGTTTAAAAGGTTCCGGGACACAGTACTTC.

This clone occurred once. The chain joins TRBV18 to TRBJ1-2; 8 nucleotides agree with TRBD1. The CDR3 extends over 15 amino acids. Trimming took 3 bases from V and 4 from J; bases not matched to a gene: 7. Per germline, CDR1 KGHSH and CDR2 LQKENI. CDR3 sequence (DNA): TGTGCCAGCTCACCCCCGGGCAGGGGGCTCTATGGCTACACCTTC. Its translation is CASSPPGRGLYGYTF.

The genes are TRBV7-9 and TRBJ2-7; 7 nucleotides match TRBD1. Unmatched junction bases numbered 5, after V lost 1 base and J lost 2 bases. This CDR3 has 15 residues. Germline V CDR1 and CDR2: SEHNR, FQNEAQ (reference sequence). The CDR3 loop reads CASSLDRGLTYEQYF. CDR3 DNA: TGTGCCAGCAGCTTAGACAGGGGATTGACCTACGAGCAGTACTTC.

The chain carries TRBV7-9 and TRBJ2-5, with 8 nucleotides matching TRBD1. With 1 base clipped from V and 5 bases from J, the junction kept 3 bases outside the gene matches. This CDR3 has 14 residues. From germline, CDR1 is SEHNR and CDR2 FQNEAQ (reference sequence). The CDR3 coding sequence is TGTGCCAGCAGCTTAGGGGACAGGCGGGAGACCCAGTACTTC. It codes for CASSLGDRRETQYF.

The DNA for the CDR3 is TGCAGCGTTGGTAAGCGGAGCTACGAGCAGTACTTC. It translates to CSVGKRSYEQYF. V gene TRBV29-1 combines with J gene TRBJ2-7; D is possibly TRBD2 (5 bases). Trimming removed 4 bases at V and 3 bases at J, with 10 bases between. The CDR3 spans 12 residues. Germline V gives CDR1 SQVTM, CDR2 ANQGSEA.

The rearrangement uses TRBV28 and TRBJ2-3, with 8 bases fitting TRBD1. The V gene end was trimmed by 6 bases and the J gene end by 6 bases; junction bases not matched to a gene: 8. The CDR3 has 14 residues. Germline V gene data show CDR1 as MDHEN and CDR2 as SYDVKM. The CDR3 DNA sequence: TGTGCCAGCAGATCCGGACAGGGCAGTGATACGCAGTATTTT. Translated: CASRSGQGSDTQYF.